Presented here are 16 T cell receptor beta chains from one specimen sequenced in a study of T cell responses to AZD1222 COVID-19 vaccine. Method: immunoSEQ multiplex PCR; TCRdb's copy keeps in-frame clones and lacks some. The sample has some 130,000 clones; about nine tenths are singletons. The sample was peripheral blood, taken on day 0 of AZD1222 vaccination. These receptors all come from an adult in good health.

The chain carries TRBV6-5 and TRBJ2-7; TRBD1 matches 11 bases. CDR1 and CDR2 from the germline V gene are MNHEY and SVGAGI. This CDR3 has 14 residues. V dropped 5 bases and J dropped 7; count of bases not matched to a gene: 7. The CDR3 region has the DNA TGTGCCAGCAGTAGCCGGGACAGGGGGTGGGAGCAGTACTTC. Protein: CASSSRDRGWEQYF.

The V gene is TRBV19, the J gene TRBJ2-3; D is perhaps TRBD2 (5 bases). The CDR3 is made up of 17 amino acids. Trimming stripped 2 bases from V and 3 bases from J, with 18 bases between. Germline CDR1 is LNHDA and CDR2 is SQIVND (reference sequence). The CDR3 sequence: CASSIPFPPGSTDTQYF. The CDR3 DNA reads TGTGCCAGTAGTATACCCTTCCCACCGGGGAGTACAGATACGCAGTATTTT. Using reference TRBV19 and TRBJ2-3 for the parts outside the CDR3, the full variable domain is DGGITQSPKYLFRKEGQNVTLSCEQNLNHDAMYWYRQDPGQGLRLIYYSQIVNDFQKGDIAEGYSVSREKKESFPLTVTSAQKNPTAFYLCASSIPFPPGSTDTQYFGPGTRLTVL.

To note about this clone: This same CDR3 is encoded by further DNA sequences in the sample. This chain connects TRBV7-2 to TRBJ2-3, with D perhaps TRBD2 (7 bases). V was pared by 0 bases and J by 3 bases, with 10 bases between. CDR1 and CDR2 (germline): SGHTA, FQGNSA. This CDR3 contains 15 residues. CDR3 sequence (DNA): TGTGCCAGCAGCTTAGCGGGGGGGCCTACAGATACGCAGTATTTT. This sequence encodes CASSLAGGPTDTQYF.

The chain employs TRBV10-1 and TRBJ1-1; no definite D call. The CDR3 totals 12 residues. Trimming stripped 8 bases from V and 7 bases from J, with 14 bases between. Germline values: CDR1 WNHNN, CDR2 SYGVQD (reference sequence). Here the CDR3 reads CASERALGEAFF. CDR3 DNA: TGCGCCAGCGAGAGGGCGTTGGGTGAAGCTTTCTTT.

This chain links TRBV10-2 with TRBJ1-5; the D is unclear. With 0 bases removed from V and 8 bases from J, the gap between germline ends came to 8 bases. This CDR3 contains 13 residues. The germline CDR1 and CDR2 sequences are WSHSY and SAAADI. This CDR3 is CASSESRREPQHF. In DNA, the CDR3 is TGCGCCAGCAGTGAGTCGAGACGGGAGCCCCAGCATTTT.

The sample holds one count of this clone. The chain carries TRBV6-5 and TRBJ2-7, with 9 nucleotides matching TRBD1. Germline-derived CDR1 and CDR2 are MNHEY and SVGAGI. The CDR3 totals 15 residues. Trimming cost V 5 bases and J 0 bases; bases outside gene matches: 5. As DNA, the CDR3 is TGTGCCAGCAGTAAACCGGGACAGGGCTCCTACGAGCAGTACTTC. It yields the protein CASSKPGQGSYEQYF.

CDR3 sequence: CASNRDGNSYEQYF. CDR3 nucleotides: TGTGCCAGCAATCGGGACGGCAACTCCTACGAGCAGTACTTC. The chain combines TRBV2 with TRBJ2-7, with D possibly called TRBD1 or TRBD2 (5 bases each). The CDR3 is 14 residues long. Germline lookup yields CDR1 SNHLY and CDR2 FYNNEI. With 7 bases removed from V and 0 bases from J, the gap between germline ends came to 13 bases.

The chain links TRBV4-3 to TRBJ1-1; D is perhaps TRBD1 (6 bases). The CDR3 totals 13 residues. Germline V gene data show CDR1 as LGHNA and CDR2 as YSLEER. Trimming shortened V by 1 base and J by 4 bases, and 7 bases separated the two germline ends. CDR3 sequence: CASSQVRGTEAFF. As DNA, the CDR3 is TGCGCCAGCAGCCAAGTCAGGGGCACTGAAGCTTTCTTT.

This chain links TRBV30 with TRBJ1-3; tentatively, D is TRBD1 (6 bases). The germline gives CDR1 GTSNPN, CDR2 SVGIG (reference sequence). This CDR3 region has 16 residues. Trimming cost V 4 bases and J 2 bases, with 18 bases left between them. The CDR3 nucleotides are TGTGCCTGGACCGCTTGGCGGGGGGCAGCTGGAAACACCATATATTTT. Protein sequence: CAWTAWRGAAGNTIYF.

V and J are TRBV10-2 and TRBJ2-7; weak D call: TRBD2 (5 bases). Trimming took 6 bases from V and 0 from J, leaving 6 bases between them. Looked up from germline, CDR1 is WSHSY and CDR2 is SAAADI. The CDR3 is 12 residues long. DNA of the CDR3: TGCGCCAGCAGCCGGGACTCCTACGAGCAGTACTTC. It is translated as CASSRDSYEQYF.

CDR3 DNA: TGTGCCAGCAGCGACTCAGGGGGGGTAAAACTGTTTTTT. Protein sequence: CASSDSGGVKLFF. J is TRBJ1-4 and V is TRBV9; TRBD1 aligns across 7 bases. Trimming took 3 bases from V and 10 from J; bases not matched to a gene: 6. Germline V gene lookup returns CDR1 SGDLS and CDR2 YYNGEE. The CDR3 has 13 residues. The full variable domain, rest sourced from reference TRBV9 and TRBJ1-4, is DSGVTQTPKHLITATGQRVTLRCSPRSGDLSVYWYQQSLDQGLQFLIQYYNGEERAKGNILERFSAQQFPDLHSELNLSSLELGDSALYFCASSDSGGVKLFFGSGTQLSVL.

This clone was detected many times. The chain employs TRBV28 and TRBJ1-2, with a weak D call TRBD1 (5 bases). The V and J ends lost 6 bases and 8 bases respectively, with 19 bases between them. Germline V gene data show CDR1 as MDHEN and CDR2 as SYDVKM. The CDR3 spans 14 residues. The CDR3: CASRKGDRSWGYTF. For the CDR3, the DNA is TGTGCCAGCAGAAAAGGTGACAGAAGTTGGGGCTACACCTTC.

V is TRBV11-2 and J is TRBJ2-7, with 9 bases that match TRBD1. CDR1 SGHAT and CDR2 FQNNGV come from the germline V gene. This CDR3 spans 14 amino acids. The V and J ends lost 3 bases and 5 bases, in that order; junction bases with no gene match: 5. Here the CDR3 DNA reads TGTGCCAGCAGCTTGGAGGGGACAGGGCACGAGCAGTACTTC. Translation: CASSLEGTGHEQYF.

V is TRBV3-1 (or the pseudogene TRBV3-2) and J is TRBJ2-3, with 9 nucleotides matching TRBD2. CDR3 length: 16 residues. CDR1 is LGHDT and CDR2 is YNNKEL in the germline V gene (reference sequence). The V and J ends lost 3 bases and 0 bases, in that order; junction bases with no gene match: 4. The CDR3 loop is CASSQSLAGSTDTQYF. The CDR3, as DNA: TGTGCCAGCAGCCAGTCCCTAGCGGGGAGCACAGATACGCAGTATTTT.

The chain couples TRBV7-3 to TRBJ2-2, with D possibly TRBD1 on 5 matching bases. The V gene lost 5 bases and the J gene lost 6 bases, with 16 bases spanning the gap. The germline V gene has CDR1 SGHTA and CDR2 FQGTGA. The CDR3 covers 15 residues. CDR3 nucleotide sequence: TGTGCCAGCAGCCCCACCCCAGGGTCCCCCGGGGAGCTGTTTTTT. Translation gives CASSPTPGSPGELFF. The complete variable domain, with remaining parts taken from reference TRBV7-3 and TRBJ2-2, reads GAGVSQTPSNKVTEKGKYVELRCDPISGHTALYWYRQSLGQGPEFLIYFQGTGAADDSGLPNDRFFAVRPEGSVSTLKIQRTERGDSAVYLCASSPTPGSPGELFFGEGSRLTVL.

This sequence joins TRBV29-1 and TRBJ2-3; 16 positions agree with TRBD2. Germline assignment: CDR1 SQVTM and CDR2 ANQGSEA. The CDR3 totals 15 residues. With V trimmed by 6 bases and J by 4 bases, 4 bases remained unmatched. CDR3 residues: CSVGTSGGASDTQYF. The CDR3 bases are TGCAGCGTCGGGACTAGCGGGGGGGCATCAGATACGCAGTATTTT.